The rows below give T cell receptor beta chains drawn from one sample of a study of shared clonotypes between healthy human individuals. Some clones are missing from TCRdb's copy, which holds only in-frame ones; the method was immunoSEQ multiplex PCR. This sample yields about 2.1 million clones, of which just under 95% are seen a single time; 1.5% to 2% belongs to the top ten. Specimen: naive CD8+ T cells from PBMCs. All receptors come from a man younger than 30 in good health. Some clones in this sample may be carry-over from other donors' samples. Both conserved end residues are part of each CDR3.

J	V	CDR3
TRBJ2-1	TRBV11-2	CASSSSLAGGEGEQFF
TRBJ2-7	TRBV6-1	CASSEIGVPYEQYF
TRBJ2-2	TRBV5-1	CASSFEREANTGELFF
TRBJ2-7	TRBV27	CASTYAGGPVQYF
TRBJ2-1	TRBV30	CAWIARTSGELSSYNEQFF
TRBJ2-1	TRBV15	CATSRGADGLTDEQFF
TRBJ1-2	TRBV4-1	CASSPGTGVQGGYTF
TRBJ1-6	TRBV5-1	CASSHPGRDSPLHF
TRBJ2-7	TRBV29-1	CSGEDREFGEQYF
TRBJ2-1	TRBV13	CASSLIAEEDGTYNEQFF
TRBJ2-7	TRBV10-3	CAISESLGGASYEQYF
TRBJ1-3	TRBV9	CASSVEIGVGNTIYF
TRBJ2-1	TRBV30	CAWSNGGGVYYNEQFF
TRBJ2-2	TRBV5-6	CASSGGTSGPHTGELFF
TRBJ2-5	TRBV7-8	CASSQEYGGVETQYF
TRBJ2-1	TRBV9	CASSVDVAGVNEQFF
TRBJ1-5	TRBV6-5	CASSSGTNQPQHF
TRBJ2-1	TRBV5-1	CASSHGGGPYNEQFF
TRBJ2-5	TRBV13	CASSSRGGGQETQYF
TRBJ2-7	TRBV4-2	CASALERGSYEQYF
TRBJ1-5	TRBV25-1	CASSEYGDSNQPQHF
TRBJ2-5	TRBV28	CASSPYEDRGRETQYF
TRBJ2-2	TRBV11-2	CASSPGQYTGELFF
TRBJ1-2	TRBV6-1	CASSEKGPNYGYTF
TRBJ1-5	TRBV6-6	CASSLGGGQPQHF
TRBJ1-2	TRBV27	CASSFAGTYGYTF
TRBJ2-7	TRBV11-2	CASSPSSSYEQYF